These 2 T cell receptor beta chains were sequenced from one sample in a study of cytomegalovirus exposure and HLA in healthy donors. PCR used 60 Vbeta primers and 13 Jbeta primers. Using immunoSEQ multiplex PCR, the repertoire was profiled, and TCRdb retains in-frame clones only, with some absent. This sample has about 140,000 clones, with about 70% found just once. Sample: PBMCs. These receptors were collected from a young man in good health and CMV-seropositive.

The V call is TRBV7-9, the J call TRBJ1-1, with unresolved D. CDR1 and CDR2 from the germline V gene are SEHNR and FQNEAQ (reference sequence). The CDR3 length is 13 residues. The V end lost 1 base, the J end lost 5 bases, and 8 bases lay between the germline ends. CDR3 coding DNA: TGTGCCAGCAGCTTAGGTTCCAGAACTGAAGCTTTCTTT. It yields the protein CASSLGSRTEAFF.

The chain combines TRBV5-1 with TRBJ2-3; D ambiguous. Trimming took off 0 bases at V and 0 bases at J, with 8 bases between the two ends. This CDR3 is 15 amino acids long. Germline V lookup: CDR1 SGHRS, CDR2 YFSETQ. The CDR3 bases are TGCGCCAGCAGCTTGGTCACATCTAGCACAGATACGCAGTATTTT. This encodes CASSLVTSSTDTQYF.